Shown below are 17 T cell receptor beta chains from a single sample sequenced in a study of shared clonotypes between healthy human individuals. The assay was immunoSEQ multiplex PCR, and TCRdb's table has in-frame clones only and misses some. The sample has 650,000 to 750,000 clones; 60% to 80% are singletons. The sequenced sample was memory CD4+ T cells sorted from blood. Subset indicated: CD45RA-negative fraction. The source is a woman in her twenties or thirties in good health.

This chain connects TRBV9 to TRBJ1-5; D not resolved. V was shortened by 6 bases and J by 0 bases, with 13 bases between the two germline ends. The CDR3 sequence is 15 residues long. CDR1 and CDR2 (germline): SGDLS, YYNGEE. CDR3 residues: CASNQDGLSNQPQHF. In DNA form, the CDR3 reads TGTGCCAGCAATCAGGACGGTCTTAGCAATCAGCCCCAGCATTTT.

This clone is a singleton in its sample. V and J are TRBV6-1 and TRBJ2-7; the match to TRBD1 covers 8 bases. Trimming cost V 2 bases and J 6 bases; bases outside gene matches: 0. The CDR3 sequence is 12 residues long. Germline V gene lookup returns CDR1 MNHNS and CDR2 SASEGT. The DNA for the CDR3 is TGTGCCAGCAGTGAAACAGGGGGCGAGCAGTACTTC. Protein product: CASSETGGEQYF.

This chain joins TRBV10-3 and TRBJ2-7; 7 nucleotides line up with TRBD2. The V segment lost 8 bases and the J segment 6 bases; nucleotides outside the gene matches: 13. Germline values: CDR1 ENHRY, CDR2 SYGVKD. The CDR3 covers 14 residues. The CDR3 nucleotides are TGTGCCATCGCACCGGGAGGTGCGCTAGGCGAGCAGTACTTC. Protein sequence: CAIAPGGALGEQYF.

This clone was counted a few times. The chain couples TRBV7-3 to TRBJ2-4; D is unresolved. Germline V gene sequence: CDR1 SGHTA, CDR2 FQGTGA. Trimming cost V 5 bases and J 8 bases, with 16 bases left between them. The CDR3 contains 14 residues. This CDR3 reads CASSPNPVEHIQYF. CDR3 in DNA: TGTGCCAGCAGCCCCAATCCAGTAGAGCACATTCAGTACTTC.

The chain's CDR3 is CASSETWGGYTF. CDR3 bases: TGTGCCAGCAGTGAAACATGGGGCGGCTACACCTTC. The chain carries TRBV2 and TRBJ1-2, with D maybe TRBD1 (5 bases). Germline CDR1 is SNHLY and CDR2 is FYNNEI. The CDR3 covers 12 residues. Trimming cost V 2 bases and J 8 bases, with 9 bases left between them.

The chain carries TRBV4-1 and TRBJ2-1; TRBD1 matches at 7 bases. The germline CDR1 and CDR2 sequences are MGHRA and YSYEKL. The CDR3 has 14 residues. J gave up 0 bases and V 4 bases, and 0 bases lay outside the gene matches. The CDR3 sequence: CASSRQGSYNEQFF. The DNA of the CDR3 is TGCGCCAGCAGCCGACAGGGCTCCTACAATGAGCAGTTCTTC.

The CDR3 is CASSLAYQNTGELFF. In DNA form, the CDR3 reads TGCGCCAGCAGCTTGGCATACCAGAACACCGGGGAGCTGTTTTTT. This chain joins TRBV5-1 and TRBJ2-2; D gene uncertain. V shed 0 bases and J shed 1 base, with 7 bases lying between them. The CDR3 covers 15 residues. Germline V gene sequence: CDR1 SGHRS, CDR2 YFSETQ.

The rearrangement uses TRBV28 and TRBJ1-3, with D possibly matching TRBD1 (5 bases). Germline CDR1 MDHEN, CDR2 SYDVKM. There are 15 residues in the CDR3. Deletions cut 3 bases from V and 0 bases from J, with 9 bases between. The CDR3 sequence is CASSFGGNSGNTIYF. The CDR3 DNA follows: TGTGCCAGCAGTTTCGGGGGTAACTCTGGAAACACCATATATTTT.

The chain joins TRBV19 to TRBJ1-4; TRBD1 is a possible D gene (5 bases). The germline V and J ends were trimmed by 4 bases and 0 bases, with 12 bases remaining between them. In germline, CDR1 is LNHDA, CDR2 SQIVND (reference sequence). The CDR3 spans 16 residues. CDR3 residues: CASSKGRDPTNEKLFF. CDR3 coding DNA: TGTGCCAGTAGTAAGGGACGGGACCCAACTAATGAAAAACTGTTTTTT.

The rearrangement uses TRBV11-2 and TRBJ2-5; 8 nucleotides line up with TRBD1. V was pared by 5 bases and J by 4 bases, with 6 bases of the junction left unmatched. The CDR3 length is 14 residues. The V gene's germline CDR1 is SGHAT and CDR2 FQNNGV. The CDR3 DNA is TGTGCCAGCAGCATCCGGACAGGGACAGAGACCCAGTACTTC. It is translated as CASSIRTGTETQYF.

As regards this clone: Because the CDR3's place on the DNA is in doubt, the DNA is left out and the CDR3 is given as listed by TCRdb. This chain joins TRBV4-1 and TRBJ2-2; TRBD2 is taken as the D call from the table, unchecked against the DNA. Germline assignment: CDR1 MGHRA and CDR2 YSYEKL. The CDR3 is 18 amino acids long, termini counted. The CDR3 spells CASSQEGTFGANTGELFF.

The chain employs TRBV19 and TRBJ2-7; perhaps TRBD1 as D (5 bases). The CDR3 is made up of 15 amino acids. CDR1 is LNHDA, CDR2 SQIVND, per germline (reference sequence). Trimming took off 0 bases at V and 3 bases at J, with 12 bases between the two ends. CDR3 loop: CASSIDAGRVYEQYF. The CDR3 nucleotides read TGTGCCAGTAGTATAGATGCAGGCAGGGTCTACGAGCAGTACTTC.

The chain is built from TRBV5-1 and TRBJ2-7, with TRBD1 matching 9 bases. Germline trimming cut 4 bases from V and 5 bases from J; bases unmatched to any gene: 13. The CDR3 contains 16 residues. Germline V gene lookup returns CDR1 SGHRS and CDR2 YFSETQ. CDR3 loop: CASSEYPGTGINEQYF. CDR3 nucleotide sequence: TGCGCCAGCAGCGAGTACCCCGGGACAGGGATCAACGAGCAGTACTTC.

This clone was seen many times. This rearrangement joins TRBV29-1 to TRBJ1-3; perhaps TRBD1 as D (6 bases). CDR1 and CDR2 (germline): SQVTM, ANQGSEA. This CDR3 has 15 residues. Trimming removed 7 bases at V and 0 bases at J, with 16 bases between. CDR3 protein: CSAGGGGLSGNTIYF. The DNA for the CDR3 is TGCAGCGCTGGGGGAGGGGGGCTCTCTGGAAACACCATATATTTT.

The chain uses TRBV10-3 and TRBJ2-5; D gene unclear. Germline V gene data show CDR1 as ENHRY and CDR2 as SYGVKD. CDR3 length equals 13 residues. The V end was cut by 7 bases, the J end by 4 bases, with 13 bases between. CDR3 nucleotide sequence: TGTGCCATCAAGGCACTCTCAGGAGAGACCCAGTACTTC. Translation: CAIKALSGETQYF.

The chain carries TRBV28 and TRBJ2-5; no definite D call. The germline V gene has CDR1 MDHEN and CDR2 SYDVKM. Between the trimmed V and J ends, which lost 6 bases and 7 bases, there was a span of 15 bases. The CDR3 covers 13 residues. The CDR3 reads CASRKQGPGTQYF. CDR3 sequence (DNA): TGTGCCAGCAGGAAACAAGGCCCCGGGACCCAGTACTTC.

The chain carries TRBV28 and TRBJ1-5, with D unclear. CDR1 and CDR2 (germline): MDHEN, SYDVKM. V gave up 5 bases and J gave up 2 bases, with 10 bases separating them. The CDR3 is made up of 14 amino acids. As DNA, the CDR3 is TGTGCCAGCAGTAGTATGAGGGGCAATCAGCCCCAGCATTTT. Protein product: CASSSMRGNQPQHF.